This TCR beta chain was sequenced during a study of blood T cell repertoires in COVID-19. Study in general: Whether acute or convalescent, the COVID-19 samples came from the United States, Italy and Spain. From T cells, B-cell-depleted T cells, or PBMCs came the material, which was cDNA or gDNA.

In the original processing: Reference gene primer amplification gave estimated nucleated cell counts. Generated by immunoSEQ multiplex PCR, the TCRdb table keeps only in-frame clones and is missing some. The D gene and trimming were derived from the DNA, and the V and J assignments and clone size from that table. The table has 140,000 to 150,000 clones, around 84% seen once. The CDR3 consists of 16 residues. CDR1 is SGHAT, CDR2 FQNNGV, per germline. The V gene end was trimmed by 5 bases and the J gene end by 9 bases; junction bases not matched to a gene: 11. The J gene is TRBJ2-2, the V gene TRBV11-2, with TRBD2 identical over 11 bases. The sequencing sample was made of peripheral blood. The TCR originated in a man in his sixties with active or convalescent COVID-19. The CDR3 coding sequence is TGTGCCAGCAGCGTCAGGACTAGCGGGTTACACCGGGAGCTGTTTTTT. It is translated as CASSVRTSGLHRELFF.